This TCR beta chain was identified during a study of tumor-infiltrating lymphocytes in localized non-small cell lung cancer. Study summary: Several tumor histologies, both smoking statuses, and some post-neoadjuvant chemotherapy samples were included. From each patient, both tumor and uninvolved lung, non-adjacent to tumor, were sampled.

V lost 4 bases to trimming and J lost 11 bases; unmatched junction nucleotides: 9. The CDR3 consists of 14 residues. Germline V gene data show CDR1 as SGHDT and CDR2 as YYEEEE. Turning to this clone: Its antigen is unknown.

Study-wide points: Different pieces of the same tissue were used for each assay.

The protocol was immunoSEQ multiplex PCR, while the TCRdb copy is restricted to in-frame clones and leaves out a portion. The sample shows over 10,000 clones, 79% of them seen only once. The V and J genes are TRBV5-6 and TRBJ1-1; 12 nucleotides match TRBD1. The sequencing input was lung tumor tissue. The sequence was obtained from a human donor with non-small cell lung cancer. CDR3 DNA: TGTGCCAGCAGCAGGGACAGGGGGCGTGATGGGGCTTTCTTT. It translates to CASSRDRGRDGAFF.